Following are 2 T cell receptor beta chains from one sample sequenced in a study of blood T cells in healthy people across ages. Using a J-beta primer mix together with a sample-barcoded 5' primer, a second PCR was run for roughly 7 to 11 cycles. MiXCR, applied by TCRdb to the 5' RACE reads, yields one record per CDR3 protein. This table holds approximately 780,000 distinct CDR3 sequences, around 24% found once. This sample also appeared in a second study, on T cells of mothers and their children.

The source material was blood. All receptors derive from a boy under 18 in good health.

This clonotype was observed a handful of times. This chain links TRBV15 with TRBJ2-3; 7 bases align to TRBD1. The CDR3 loop spans 14 amino acids. The trim removed 3 bases at V and 2 bases at J, leaving 2 bases unmatched. The germline V gene encodes CDR1 LNHNV and CDR2 YYDKDF (reference sequence). The CDR3 region is CATSRGTVTDTQYF. The CDR3 bases are TGTGCCACCAGCAGGGGGACAGTCACAGATACGCAGTATTTT.

Comment on this clonotype: The junction differs from germline at one of its ends, possibly a read error. V usage is TRBV27 and J usage is TRBJ2-5; 10 bases are shared with TRBD2. The DNA matches TRBJ2-7 better at its end, which makes the J call doubtful. Per germline, CDR1 MNHEY and CDR2 SMNVEV (reference sequence). CDR3 length: 13 residues. CDR3 loop: CTSSSGGFGEQYF. CDR3 DNA sequence: TGTACCAGCTCTAGCGGGGGTTTCGGCGAGCAGTACTTC.